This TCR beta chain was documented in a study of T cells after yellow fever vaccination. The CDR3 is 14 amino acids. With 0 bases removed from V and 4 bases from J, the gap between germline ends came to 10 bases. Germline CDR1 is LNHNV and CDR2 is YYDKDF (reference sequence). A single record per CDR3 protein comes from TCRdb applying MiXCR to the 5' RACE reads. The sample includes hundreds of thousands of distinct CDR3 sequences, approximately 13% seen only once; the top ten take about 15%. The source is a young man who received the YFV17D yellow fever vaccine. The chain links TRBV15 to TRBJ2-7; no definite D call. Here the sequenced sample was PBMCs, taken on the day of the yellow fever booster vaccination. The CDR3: CATSRDLGSYEQYF. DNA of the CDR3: TGTGCCACCAGCAGAGATCTGGGTAGTTACGAGCAGTACTTC.